The clone carrying this TCR beta chain was seen repeatedly, ten times or more. The target antigen is unknown. This entry comes from a study of T cells in Graves' hyperthyroidism and ophthalmopathy. General study findings and limits: Within blood appeared most thyroid clonotypes that had expanded above 0.001.

The CDR3 length is 13 residues. Germline V lookup: CDR1 SGHNT, CDR2 YYREEE (reference sequence). The V and J ends lost 0 bases and 4 bases respectively, with 6 bases between them. It was RNA transcripts that yielded the amplified TCR beta CDR3 regions. First-round RT-PCR targeting the TCR CDR3 was performed with the HTBI primer set. TCRdb recomputed calls from the multiplex PCR reads with MiXCR, one row per CDR3 protein. The table includes 300,000 to 400,000 distinct CDR3 sequences, roughly 15% detected once. Clinical symptoms, serum thyroxine, TRAb, thyroid ultrasound and orbital computed tomography established diagnosis.

The V and J genes are TRBV5-4 and TRBJ2-3, with D possibly called TRBD1 or TRBD2 (5 bases each). This receptor was taken from a woman in her 30s with Graves' ophthalmopathy. Sequenced material: blood. CDR3 loop: CASSLAGPDTQYF. The CDR3 nucleotides are TGTGCCAGCAGCTTGGCGGGACCAGATACGCAGTATTTT.